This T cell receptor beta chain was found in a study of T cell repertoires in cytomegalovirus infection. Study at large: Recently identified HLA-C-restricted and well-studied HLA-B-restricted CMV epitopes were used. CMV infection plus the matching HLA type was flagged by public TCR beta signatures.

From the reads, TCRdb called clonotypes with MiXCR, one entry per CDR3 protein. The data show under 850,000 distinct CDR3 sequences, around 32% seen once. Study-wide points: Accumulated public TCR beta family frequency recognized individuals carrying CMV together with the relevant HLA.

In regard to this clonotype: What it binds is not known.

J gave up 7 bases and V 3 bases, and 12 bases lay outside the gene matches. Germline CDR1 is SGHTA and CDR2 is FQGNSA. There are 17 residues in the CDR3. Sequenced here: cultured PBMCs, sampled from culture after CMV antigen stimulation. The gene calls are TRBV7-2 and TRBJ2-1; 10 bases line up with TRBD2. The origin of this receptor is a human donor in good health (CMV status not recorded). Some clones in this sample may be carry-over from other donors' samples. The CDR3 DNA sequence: TGTGCCAGCAGCTTTTCAGGGGCTAGCGGGAGATTGAATGAGCAGTTCTTC. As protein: CASSFSGASGRLNEQFF.